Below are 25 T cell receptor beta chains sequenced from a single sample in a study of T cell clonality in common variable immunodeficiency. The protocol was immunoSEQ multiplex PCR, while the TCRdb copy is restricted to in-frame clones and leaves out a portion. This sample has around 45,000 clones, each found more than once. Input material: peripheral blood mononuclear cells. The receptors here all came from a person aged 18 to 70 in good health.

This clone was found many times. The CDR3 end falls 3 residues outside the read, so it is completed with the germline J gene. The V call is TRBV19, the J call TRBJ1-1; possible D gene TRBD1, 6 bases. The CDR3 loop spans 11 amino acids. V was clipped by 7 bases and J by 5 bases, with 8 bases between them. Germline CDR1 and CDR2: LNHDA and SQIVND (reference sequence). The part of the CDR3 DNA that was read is TGTGCCAGTACTAGGGGGACTGAA. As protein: CASTRGTE. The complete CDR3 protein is CASTRGTEAFF.

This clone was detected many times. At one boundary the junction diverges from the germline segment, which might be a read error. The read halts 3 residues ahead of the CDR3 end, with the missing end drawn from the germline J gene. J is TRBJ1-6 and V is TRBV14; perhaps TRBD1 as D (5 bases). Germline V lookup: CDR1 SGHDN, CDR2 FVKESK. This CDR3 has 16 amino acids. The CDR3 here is CAGSHSRQRYNSPLHF. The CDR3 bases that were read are TGTGCCGGCAGCCATTCCCGACAGCGCTATAATTCACCC. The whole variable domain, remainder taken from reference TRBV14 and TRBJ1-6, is EAGVTQFPSHSVIEKGQTVTLRCDPISGHDNLYWYRRVMGKEIKFLLHFVKESKQDESGMPNNRFLAERTGGTYSTLKVQPAELEDSGVYFCAGSHSRQRYNSPLHFGNGTRLTVT.

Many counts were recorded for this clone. CDR3 sequence reads: CSAREKKRPYNEQFF. Incomplete CDR3 DNA: TGCAGTGCTAGAGAAAAGAAGCGGCCCTACAATGAG. The V and J genes are TRBV20-1 and TRBJ2-1; D is perhaps TRBD2 (5 bases). The read falls 3 residues short of the CDR3 end, and the missing part is taken from the germline J gene. From germline, CDR1 is DFQATT and CDR2 SNEGSKA (reference sequence). Trimming left V 0 bases short and J 2 bases short, with 11 bases between. This CDR3 contains 15 residues.

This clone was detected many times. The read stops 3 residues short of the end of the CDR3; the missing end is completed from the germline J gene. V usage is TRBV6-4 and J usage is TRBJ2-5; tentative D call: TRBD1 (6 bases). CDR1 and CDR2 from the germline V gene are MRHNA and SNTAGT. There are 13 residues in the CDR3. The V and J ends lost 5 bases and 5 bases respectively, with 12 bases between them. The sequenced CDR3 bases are TGTGCCAGCAGTCGGGACACGGGGGAGACC. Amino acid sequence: CASSRDTGET. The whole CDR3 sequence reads CASSRDTGETQYF.

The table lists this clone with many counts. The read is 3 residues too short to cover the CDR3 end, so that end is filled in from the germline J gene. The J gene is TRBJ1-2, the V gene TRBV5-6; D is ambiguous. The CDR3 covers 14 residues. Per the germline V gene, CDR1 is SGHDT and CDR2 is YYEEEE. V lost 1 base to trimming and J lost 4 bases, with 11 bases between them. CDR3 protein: CASSLLMAIYGYTF. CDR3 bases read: TGTGCCAGCAGCTTGTTGATGGCAATCTATGGC.

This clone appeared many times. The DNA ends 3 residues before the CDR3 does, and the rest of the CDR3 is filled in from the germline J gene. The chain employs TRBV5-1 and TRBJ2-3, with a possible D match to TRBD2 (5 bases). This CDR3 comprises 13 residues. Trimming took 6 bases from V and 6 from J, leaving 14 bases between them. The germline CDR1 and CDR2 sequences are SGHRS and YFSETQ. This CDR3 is CASNPFRGDTQYF. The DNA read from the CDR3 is TGCGCCAGCAACCCATTCCGAGGGGATACG. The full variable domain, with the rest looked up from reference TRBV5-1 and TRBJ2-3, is KAGVTQTPRYLIKTRGQQVTLSCSPISGHRSVSWYQQTPGQGLQFLFEYFSETQRNKGNFPGRFSGRQFSNSRSEMNVSTLELGDSALYLCASNPFRGDTQYFGPGTRLTVL.

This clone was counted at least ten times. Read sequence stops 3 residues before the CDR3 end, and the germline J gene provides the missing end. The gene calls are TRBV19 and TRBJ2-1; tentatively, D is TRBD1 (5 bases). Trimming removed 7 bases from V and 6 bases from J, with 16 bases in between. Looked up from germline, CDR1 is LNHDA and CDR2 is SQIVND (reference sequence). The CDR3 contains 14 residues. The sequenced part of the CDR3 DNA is TGTGCCAGTACGGTTTCCCAGGGTACCAATGAG. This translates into CASTVSQGTNE. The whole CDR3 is CASTVSQGTNEQFF. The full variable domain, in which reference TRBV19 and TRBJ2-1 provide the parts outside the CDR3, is DGGITQSPKYLFRKEGQNVTLSCEQNLNHDAMYWYRQDPGQGLRLIYYSQIVNDFQKGDIAEGYSVSREKKESFPLTVTSAQKNPTAFYLCASTVSQGTNEQFFGPGTRLTVL.

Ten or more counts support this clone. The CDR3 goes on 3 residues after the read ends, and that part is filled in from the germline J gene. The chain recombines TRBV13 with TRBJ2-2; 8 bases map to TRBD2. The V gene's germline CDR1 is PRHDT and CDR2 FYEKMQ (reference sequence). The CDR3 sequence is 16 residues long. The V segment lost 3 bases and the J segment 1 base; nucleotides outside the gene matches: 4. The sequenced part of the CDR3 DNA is TGTGCCAGCAGCTTTCTGAGCGGGGGGAACACCGGGGAG. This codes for CASSFLSGGNTGE. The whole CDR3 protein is CASSFLSGGNTGELFF.

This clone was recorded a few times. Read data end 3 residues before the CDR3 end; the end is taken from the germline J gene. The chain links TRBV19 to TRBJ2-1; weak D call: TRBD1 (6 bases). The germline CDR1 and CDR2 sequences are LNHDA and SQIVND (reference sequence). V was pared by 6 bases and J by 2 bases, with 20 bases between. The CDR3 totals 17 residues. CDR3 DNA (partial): TGTGCCAGTAGCCAAATTTCCGGGACACCGACCTACAATGAG. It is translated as CASSQISGTPTYNE. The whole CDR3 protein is CASSQISGTPTYNEQFF.

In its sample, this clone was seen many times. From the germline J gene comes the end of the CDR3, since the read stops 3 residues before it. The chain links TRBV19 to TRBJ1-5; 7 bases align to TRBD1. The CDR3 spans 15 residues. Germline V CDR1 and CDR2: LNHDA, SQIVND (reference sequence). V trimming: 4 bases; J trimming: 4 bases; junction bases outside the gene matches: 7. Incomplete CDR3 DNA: TGTGCCAGTAGTACCGACAGGGCCAAGAATCAGCCC. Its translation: CASSTDRAKNQP. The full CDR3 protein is CASSTDRAKNQPQHF.

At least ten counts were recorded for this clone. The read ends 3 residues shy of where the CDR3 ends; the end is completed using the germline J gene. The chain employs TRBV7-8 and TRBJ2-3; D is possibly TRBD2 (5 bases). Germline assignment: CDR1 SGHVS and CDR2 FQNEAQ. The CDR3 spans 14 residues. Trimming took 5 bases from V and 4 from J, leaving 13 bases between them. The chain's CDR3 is CASSPSLVPDTQYF. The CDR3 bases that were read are TGTGCCAGCAGCCCCTCACTAGTACCAGATACG.

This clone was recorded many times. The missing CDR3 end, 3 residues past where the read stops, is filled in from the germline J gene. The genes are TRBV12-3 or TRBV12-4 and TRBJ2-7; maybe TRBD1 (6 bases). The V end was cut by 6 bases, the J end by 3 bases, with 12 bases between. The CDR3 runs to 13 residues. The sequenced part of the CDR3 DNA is TGTGCCAGCAGCCCTGGACAGAACTACGAG. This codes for CASSPGQNYE. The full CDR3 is CASSPGQNYEQYF.

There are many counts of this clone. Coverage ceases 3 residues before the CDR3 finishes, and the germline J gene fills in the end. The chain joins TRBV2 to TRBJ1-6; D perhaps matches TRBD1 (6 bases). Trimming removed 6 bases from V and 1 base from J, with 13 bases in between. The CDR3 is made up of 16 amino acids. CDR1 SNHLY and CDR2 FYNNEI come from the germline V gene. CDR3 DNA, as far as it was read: TGTGCCAGCAGGGGGATTGGACAGTCCTATAATTCACCC. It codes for CASRGIGQSYNSP. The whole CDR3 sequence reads CASRGIGQSYNSPLHF.

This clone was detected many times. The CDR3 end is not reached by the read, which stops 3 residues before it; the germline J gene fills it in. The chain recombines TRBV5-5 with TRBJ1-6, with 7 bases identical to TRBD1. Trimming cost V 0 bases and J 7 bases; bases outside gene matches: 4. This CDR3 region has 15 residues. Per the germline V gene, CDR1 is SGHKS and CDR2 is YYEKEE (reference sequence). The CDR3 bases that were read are TGTGCCAGCAGCTTGGCCCCAGGGGGGAATTCACCC. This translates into CASSLAPGGNSP. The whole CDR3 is CASSLAPGGNSPLHF.

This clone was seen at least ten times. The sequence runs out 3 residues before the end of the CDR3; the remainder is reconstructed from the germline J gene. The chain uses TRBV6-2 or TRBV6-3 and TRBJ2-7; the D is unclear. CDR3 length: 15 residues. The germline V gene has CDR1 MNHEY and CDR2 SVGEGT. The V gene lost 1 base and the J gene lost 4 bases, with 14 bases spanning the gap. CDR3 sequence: CASSYFGESVYEQYF. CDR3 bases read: TGTGCCAGCAGTTACTTTGGTGAATCGGTTTACGAG.

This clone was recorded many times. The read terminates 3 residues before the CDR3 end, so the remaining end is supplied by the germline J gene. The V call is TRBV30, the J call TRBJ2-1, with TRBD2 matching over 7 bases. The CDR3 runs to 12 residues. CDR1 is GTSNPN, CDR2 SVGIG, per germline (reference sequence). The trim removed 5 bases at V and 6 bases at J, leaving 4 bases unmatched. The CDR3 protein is CAWGGSGNEQFF. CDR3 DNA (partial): TGTGCCTGGGGCGGGAGTGGCAATGAG.

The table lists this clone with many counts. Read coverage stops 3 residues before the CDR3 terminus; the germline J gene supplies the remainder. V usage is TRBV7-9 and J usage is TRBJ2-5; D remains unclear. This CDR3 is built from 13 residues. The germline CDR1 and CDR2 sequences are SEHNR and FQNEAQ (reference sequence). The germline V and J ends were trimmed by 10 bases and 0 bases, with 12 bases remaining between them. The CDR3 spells CAIHLENQETQYF. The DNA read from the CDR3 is TGTGCCATCCATCTAGAAAACCAAGAGACC.

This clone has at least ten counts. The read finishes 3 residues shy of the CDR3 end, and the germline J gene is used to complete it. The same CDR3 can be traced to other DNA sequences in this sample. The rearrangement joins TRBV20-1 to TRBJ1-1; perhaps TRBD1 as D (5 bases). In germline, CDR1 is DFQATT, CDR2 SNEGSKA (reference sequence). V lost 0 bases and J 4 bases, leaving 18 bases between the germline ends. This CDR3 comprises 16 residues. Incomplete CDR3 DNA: TGCAGTGCTAGAGATCGGATTTCAGGGTGGGCCACTGAA. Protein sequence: CSARDRISGWATE. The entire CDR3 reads CSARDRISGWATEAFF.

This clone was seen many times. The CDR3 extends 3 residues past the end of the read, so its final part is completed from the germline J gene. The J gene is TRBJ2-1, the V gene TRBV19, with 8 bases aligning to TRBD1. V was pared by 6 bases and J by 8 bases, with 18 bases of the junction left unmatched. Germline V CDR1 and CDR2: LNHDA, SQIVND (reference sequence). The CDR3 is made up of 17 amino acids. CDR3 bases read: TGTGCCAGTAGAGACCCGGGGGCAGGGGGCGTTGTCTATGAG. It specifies CASRDPGAGGVVYE. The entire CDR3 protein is CASRDPGAGGVVYEQFF.

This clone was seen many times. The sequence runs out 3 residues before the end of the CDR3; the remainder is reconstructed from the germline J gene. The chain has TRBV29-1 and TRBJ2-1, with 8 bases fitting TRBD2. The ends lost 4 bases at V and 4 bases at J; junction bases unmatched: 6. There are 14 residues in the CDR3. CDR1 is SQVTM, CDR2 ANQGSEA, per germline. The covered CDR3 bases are TGCAGCGTTGCCGAGACTAGCGCATACAATGAG. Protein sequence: CSVAETSAYNE. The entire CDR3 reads CSVAETSAYNEQFF.

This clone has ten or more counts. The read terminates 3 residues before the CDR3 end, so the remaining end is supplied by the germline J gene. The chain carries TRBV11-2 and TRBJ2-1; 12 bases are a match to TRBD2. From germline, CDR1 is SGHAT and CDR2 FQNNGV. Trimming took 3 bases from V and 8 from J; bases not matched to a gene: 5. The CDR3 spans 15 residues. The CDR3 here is CASSFLAGGYDEQFF. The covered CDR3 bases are TGTGCCAGCAGCTTTCTAGCGGGGGGGTATGATGAG. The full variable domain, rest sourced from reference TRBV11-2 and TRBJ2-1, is EAGVAQSPRYKIIEKRQSVAFWCNPISGHATLYWYQQILGQGPKLLIQFQNNGVVDDSQLPKDRFSAERLKGVDSTLKIQPAKLEDSAVYLCASSFLAGGYDEQFFGPGTRLTVL.

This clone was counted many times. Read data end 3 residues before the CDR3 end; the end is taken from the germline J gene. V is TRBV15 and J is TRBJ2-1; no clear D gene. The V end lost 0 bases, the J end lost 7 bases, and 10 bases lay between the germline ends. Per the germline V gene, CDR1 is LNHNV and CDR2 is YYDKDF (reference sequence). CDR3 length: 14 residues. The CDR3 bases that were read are TGTGCCACCAGCAGAGATCTTGAGGTGAATGAG. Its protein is CATSRDLEVNE. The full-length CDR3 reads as CATSRDLEVNEQFF.

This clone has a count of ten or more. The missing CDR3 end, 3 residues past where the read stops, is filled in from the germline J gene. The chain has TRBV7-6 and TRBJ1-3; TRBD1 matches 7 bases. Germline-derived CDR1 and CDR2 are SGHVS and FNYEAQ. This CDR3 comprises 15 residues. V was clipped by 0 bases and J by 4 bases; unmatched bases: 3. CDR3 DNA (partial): TGTGCCAGCAGCTTAGCACAGGGGAAGGGAAACACC. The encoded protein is CASSLAQGKGNT. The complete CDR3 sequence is CASSLAQGKGNTIYF.

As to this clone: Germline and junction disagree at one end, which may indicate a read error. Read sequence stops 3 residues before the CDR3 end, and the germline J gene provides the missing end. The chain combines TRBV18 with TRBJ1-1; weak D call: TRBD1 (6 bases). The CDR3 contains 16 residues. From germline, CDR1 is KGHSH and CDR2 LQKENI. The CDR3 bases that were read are TGTGCCAGCGCAGGAGAGAGCAGGGGTTCGAACACGGAA. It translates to CASAGESRGSNTE. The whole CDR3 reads CASAGESRGSNTEAFF. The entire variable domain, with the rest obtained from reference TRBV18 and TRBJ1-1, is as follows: NAGVMQNPRHLVRRRGQEARLRCSPMKGHSHVYWYRQLPEEGLKFMVYLQKENIIDESGMPKERFSAEFPKEGPSILRIQQVVRGDSAAYFCASAGESRGSNTEAFFGQGTRLTVV.

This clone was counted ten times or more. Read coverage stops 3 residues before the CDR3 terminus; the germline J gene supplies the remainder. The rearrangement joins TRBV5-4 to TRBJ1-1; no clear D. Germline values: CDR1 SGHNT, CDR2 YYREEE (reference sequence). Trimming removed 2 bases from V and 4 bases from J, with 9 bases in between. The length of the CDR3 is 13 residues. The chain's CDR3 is CASSFSSVTEAFF. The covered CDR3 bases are TGTGCCAGCAGCTTTTCTTCGGTCACTGAA.